One and the same sample provided the 15 T cell receptor beta chains below, sequenced in a study of low-dose radiotherapy and immunotherapy resistance in tumors. Alpha- and beta-chain coverage of first-strand cDNA came from TRAV- and TRBV-specific primers. TCRs were amplified for about 18 PCR cycles with a constant-region primer and V-primer adapter. TCRdb reanalysed the reads using MiXCR and keeps one entry per CDR3 protein. Of about 58,000 distinct CDR3 sequences listed, less than 30% were seen once; the top ten hold approximately 7.2%. Time point defined: after trial treatment. Treatment of the sample: LDRT plus nivolumab, ipilimumab, low-dose cyclophosphamide and aspirin (RACIN trial). Sequencing used PBMCs, obtained after low-dose radiotherapy plus immunotherapy. These receptors were collected from a male donor with prostate cancer.

This clonotype was counted ten times or more. The chain carries TRBV14 and TRBJ1-3, with unresolved D. The CDR3 length is 13 residues. The germline gives CDR1 SGHDN, CDR2 FVKESK. Trimming pared 1 base from V and 4 bases from J, leaving 5 bases between. Written as DNA, the CDR3 is TGTGCCAGCAGCCAAGTACGAGGAAACACCATATATTTT. Protein sequence: CASSQVRGNTIYF.

There are many counts of this clonotype. The chain has TRBV29-1 and TRBJ2-2, with D tentatively TRBD1 or TRBD2 (5 bases each). CDR1 and CDR2 from the germline V gene are SQVTM and ANQGSEA. V was pared by 3 bases and J by 5 bases, with 10 bases between. CDR3 size: 13 residues. CDR3 residues: CSVDLAGTGELFF. DNA for the CDR3: TGCAGCGTTGACCTAGCAGGGACCGGGGAGCTGTTTTTT.

This clonotype was counted ten times or more. This chain joins TRBV7-8 and TRBJ2-2, with 9 bases matching TRBD1. Germline loops: CDR1 SGHVS, CDR2 FQNEAQ. CDR3 size: 16 residues. With 4 bases clipped from V and 4 bases from J, the junction kept 7 bases outside the gene matches. In nucleotides, the CDR3 is TGTGCCAGCAGCTGGGGACAGGGTTTAGGCACCGGGGAGCTGTTTTTT. This codes for CASSWGQGLGTGELFF.

The chain joins TRBV29-1 to TRBJ2-3, with D possibly being TRBD2 (6 bases). In germline, CDR1 is SQVTM, CDR2 ANQGSEA. The V end lost 7 bases, the J end lost 1 base, and 9 bases lay between the germline ends. CDR3 size: 12 residues. This CDR3 reads CSDKRGTDTQYF. The DNA for the CDR3 is TGCAGCGACAAGCGGGGCACAGATACGCAGTATTTT.

The chain carries TRBV5-4 and TRBJ2-1; TRBD2 is a possible D gene (5 bases). V was pared by 4 bases and J by 3 bases, with 8 bases between. The germline V gene has CDR1 SGHNT and CDR2 YYREEE (reference sequence). CDR3 length: 13 amino acids. This chain's CDR3 is CASSRGVYNEQFF. For the CDR3, the DNA is TGTGCCAGCAGCCGGGGTGTCTACAATGAGCAGTTCTTC.

The gene calls are TRBV4-3 and TRBJ1-2; 8 positions match TRBD1. The trim removed 4 bases at V and 2 bases at J, leaving 6 bases unmatched. The germline V gene encodes CDR1 LGHNA and CDR2 YSLEER. CDR3 length: 15 residues. In nucleotides, the CDR3 is TGCGCCAGCAGCCTGACTCGGACAGGGAACTATGGCTACACCTTC. Residues: CASSLTRTGNYGYTF.

This clonotype was seen ten or more times. The chain uses TRBV20-1 and TRBJ1-1; 8 bases align to TRBD1. Germline assignment: CDR1 DFQATT and CDR2 SNEGSKA (reference sequence). V trimming: 3 bases; J trimming: 11 bases; junction bases outside the gene matches: 8. The CDR3 sequence is 12 residues long. CDR3 loop: CSASPPQGAAFF. CDR3 in DNA: TGCAGTGCTAGTCCCCCCCAGGGGGCGGCTTTCTTT.

This clonotype was detected ten times or more. V and J are TRBV7-8 and TRBJ2-7; D unresolved. V was clipped by 2 bases and J by 3 bases, with 8 bases between them. The CDR3 sequence is 13 residues long. CDR1 SGHVS and CDR2 FQNEAQ come from the germline V gene. The CDR3: CASSLTILYEQYF. The CDR3, as DNA: TGTGCCAGCAGCTTAACTATTCTCTACGAGCAGTACTTC.

In regard to this clonotype: It is likely a read error: a sequence one base away is far more abundant. This chain joins TRBV5-1 and TRBJ2-7; TRBD2 aligns across 7 bases. The V gene's germline CDR1 is SGHRS and CDR2 YFSETQ. The CDR3 length is 16 residues. Losses at the gene ends were 1 base for V and 7 bases for J; bases not matched to a gene: 14. CDR3 region: CASSLSPSGSINEQYF. The CDR3 DNA sequence: TGCGCCAGCAGCTTGTCGCCTAGCGGATCCATTAATGAGCAGTACTTC.

Details on this clonotype: This is likely an artifact of a read error, given a far larger clone one base away. V usage is TRBV2 and J usage is TRBJ1-3, with D possibly matching TRBD1 (5 bases). Germline V lookup: CDR1 SNHLY, CDR2 FYNNEI. Trimming took 8 bases from V and 0 from J, leaving 14 bases between them. The CDR3 extends over 15 amino acids. The CDR3 loop reads CASRPRGVSGNTIYF. DNA of the CDR3: TGTGCCAGCCGCCCACGGGGGGTCTCTGGAAACACCATATATTTT.

This chain links TRBV28 with TRBJ2-7; 9 positions match TRBD1. The germline gives CDR1 MDHEN, CDR2 SYDVKM. This CDR3 region has 14 residues. Trimming at V came to 4 bases and at J to 3 bases, leaving 4 bases not matched to a gene. CDR3 DNA: TGTGCCAGCAGTTCCGGACAGGGGAGCTACGAGCAGTACTTC. Residues: CASSSGQGSYEQYF.

This clonotype was detected many times. The V call is TRBV5-1, the J call TRBJ2-1; tentatively, D is TRBD1 (6 bases). Germline assignment: CDR1 SGHRS and CDR2 YFSETQ. The CDR3 sequence is 15 residues long. Trimming stripped 5 bases from V and 7 bases from J, with 19 bases between. The CDR3 here is CASSIIGAGVNEQFF. The CDR3 nucleotides are TGCGCCAGCAGTATCATCGGGGCAGGGGTAAATGAGCAGTTCTTC. Complete variable domain (other parts from reference TRBV5-1 and TRBJ2-1): KAGVTQTPRYLIKTRGQQVTLSCSPISGHRSVSWYQQTPGQGLQFLFEYFSETQRNKGNFPGRFSGRQFSNSRSEMNVSTLELGDSALYLCASSIIGAGVNEQFFGPGTRLTVL.

This clonotype occurred many times. This chain links TRBV5-1 with TRBJ1-6; 11 positions match TRBD1. The CDR3 runs 16 residues. V shed 4 bases and J 9 bases; nucleotides not matched to a gene: 9. The germline V gene has CDR1 SGHRS and CDR2 YFSETQ. CDR3 region: CASSGGQGAPASPLHF. In DNA, the CDR3 is TGCGCCAGCAGCGGTGGACAGGGGGCGCCGGCTTCACCCCTCCACTTT.

The sample holds many counts of this clonotype. The J gene is TRBJ1-4, the V gene TRBV4-3; TRBD1 is a possible D gene (5 bases). Deletions cut 1 base from V and 10 bases from J, with 16 bases between. Germline CDR1 is LGHNA and CDR2 is YSLEER. CDR3 size: 15 residues. The DNA for the CDR3 is TGCGCCAGCAGCCAAGTTTCTAGCGGGAGGGGAAAACTGTTTTTT. Translation gives CASSQVSSGRGKLFF.

This clonotype was counted ten times or more. J is TRBJ2-1 and V is TRBV2, with TRBD2 matching 10 bases. V gave up 6 bases and J gave up 10 bases; unmatched junction bases: 12. Germline V lookup: CDR1 SNHLY, CDR2 FYNNEI. The CDR3 loop spans 15 amino acids. CDR3 region: CASSQAGGPLGEQFF. CDR3 nucleotide sequence: TGTGCCAGCAGCCAAGCGGGAGGGCCTCTAGGGGAGCAGTTCTTC.